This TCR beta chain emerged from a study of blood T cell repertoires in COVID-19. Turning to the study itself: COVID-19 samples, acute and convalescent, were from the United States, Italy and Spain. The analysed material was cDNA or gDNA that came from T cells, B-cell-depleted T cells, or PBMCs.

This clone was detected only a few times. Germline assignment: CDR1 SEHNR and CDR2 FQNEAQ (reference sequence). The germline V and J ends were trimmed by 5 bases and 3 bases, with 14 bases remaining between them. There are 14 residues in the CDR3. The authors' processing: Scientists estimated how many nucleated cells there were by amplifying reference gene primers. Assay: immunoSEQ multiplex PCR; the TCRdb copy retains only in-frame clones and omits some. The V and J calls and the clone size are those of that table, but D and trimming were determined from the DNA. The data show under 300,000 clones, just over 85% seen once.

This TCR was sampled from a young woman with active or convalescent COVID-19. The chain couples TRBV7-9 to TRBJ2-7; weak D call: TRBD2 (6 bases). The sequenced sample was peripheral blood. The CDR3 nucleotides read TGTGCCAGCAGCCTCGGAGGGCTATACTACGAGCAGTACTTC. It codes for CASSLGGLYYEQYF.